A selection of T cell receptor beta chains follows, all from one sample in a study of blood T cell repertoires in COVID-19. The repertoire was sequenced with immunoSEQ multiplex PCR; TCRdb's copy has only in-frame clones and lacks some. This sample has some 190,000 clones, with approximately 84% found just once. The sample consisted of PBMCs or T cells enriched from blood (not recorded which). The receptor set was obtained from a woman younger than 45 who had recovered from COVID-19. The CDR3 runs from the conserved cysteine through the conserved F or W. A D gene is named only where the DNA matches it firmly. The size entry is marked missing in some rows and otherwise reads once, few, many or a size class.

NA	TRBJ1-4	TRBD1	TRBV19	TGTGCCAGTACCGAGGGGACAGTAGTAAGAGGACTGTTTTTT	CASTEGTVVRGLFF
NA	TRBJ1-1	TRBD1	TRBV9	TGTGCCAGCAGCGTAGGGACAGGGTGGAGTGAAGCTTTCTTT	CASSVGTGWSEAFF
once	TRBJ2-5	NA	TRBV2	TGTGCCAGCGAAACAGGAGGGACCCCAGAGACCCAGTACTTC	CASETGGTPETQYF
NA	TRBJ2-1	NA	TRBV10-1	TGCGCCAGCAGTGACGAGCGCGAAGAGCAGTTCTTC	CASSDEREEQFF
NA	TRBJ2-5	TRBD2	TRBV7-9	TGTGCCAGCAGCGACAGCCGACTAGCGCGGGAGACCCAGTACTTC	CASSDSRLARETQYF
NA	TRBJ2-5	NA	TRBV7-3	TGTGCCAGCAGCCCCGACGCAGGGGCGCAAGAGACCCAGTACTTC	CASSPDAGAQETQYF
NA	TRBJ2-3	TRBD2	TRBV28	TGTGCCAGCAGTACAAGGACTAGCGGGATCGCAGATACGCAGTATTTT	CASSTRTSGIADTQYF
NA	TRBJ2-6	TRBD2	TRBV9	TGTGCCAGCAGCCCCAAAGTAGGACTAGCCCCCCCTTCTGGGGCCAACGTCCTGACTTTC	CASSPKVGLAPPSGANVLTF
NA	TRBJ1-1	NA	TRBV4-1	TGCGCCAGCAGCCTTACAGGGTGGACTGAAGCTTTCTTT	CASSLTGWTEAFF
many	TRBJ2-7	TRBD1	TRBV7-9	TGTGCCAGCAGCTTAGGGACAGGGGCCTTCTACGAGCAGTACTTC	CASSLGTGAFYEQYF
NA	TRBJ2-2	TRBD1	TRBV2	TGTGCCAGCAGAAGGGACAGGGGCCTCGGCGGGGAGCTGTTTTTT	CASRRDRGLGGELFF
few	TRBJ2-2	NA	TRBV4-1	TGCGCCAGCAGCCAAGATCGAGGGGGCACCGGGGAGCTGTTTTTT	CASSQDRGGTGELFF
NA	TRBJ2-2	NA	TRBV19	TGTGCCAGTAGTCCCCCCGGCAGGGAACCCACCGGGGAGCTGTTTTTT	CASSPPGREPTGELFF
NA	TRBJ2-3	NA	TRBV20-1	TGCAGTGCTAGTGGCGACTACCGGGGTCCCACAGATACGCAGTATTTT	CSASGDYRGPTDTQYF
NA	TRBJ2-3	TRBD1	TRBV7-2	TGTGCCAGCAGCCCCAACCGACAGGGAAGCACAGATACGCAGTATTTT	CASSPNRQGSTDTQYF
NA	TRBJ1-2	TRBD1	TRBV2	TGTGCCAGCAGTGATCTTGACAGGGCCAATACTTACTATGGCTACACCTTC	CASSDLDRANTYYGYTF
NA	TRBJ2-7	NA	TRBV28	TGTGCCAGCAGTTTCGGGACTTACGAGCAGTACTTC	CASSFGTYEQYF
NA	TRBJ2-4	NA	TRBV27	TGTGCCAGCAGTTTTAGAGAGGGTTCCAAAAACATTCAGTACTTC	CASSFREGSKNIQYF
NA	TRBJ2-2	TRBD2	TRBV19	TGTGCCAGTAGTATCACTAGCGGGAGGGCCGTCGGGGAGCTGTTTTTT	CASSITSGRAVGELFF
NA	TRBJ2-7	NA	TRBV4-2	TGTGCCAGCAGCCCGCGCTCGAGGGAGCGCCCCTATGAACAGTACTTC	CASSPRSRERPYEQYF